This T cell receptor beta chain was captured by sequencing in a study of a mutant IDH1 vaccine in newly diagnosed glioma. Study-wide background: Standard pretreatment was either radiotherapy, temozolomide, or, for most, radiochemotherapy with temozolomide.

Specified time point: week 11, during vaccination. Each dose delivered 300 ug of mutant IDH1 20-mer peptide subcutaneously with imiquimod. TCRdb keeps only in-frame clones here, not all; method: immunoSEQ multiplex PCR. Seen here are about 61,000 clones, 75% to 85% observed once, and the top ten hold approximately 6.1%. Regarding this clone: What it binds is not known.

The TCR sequence derives from a man between 50 and 59 years old with glioma. The sample here was PBMCs, taken from a glioma patient whose treatment included an IDH1 peptide vaccine.

CDR3 sequence: CASSADSPTTQYF. The DNA of the CDR3 is TGTGCCAGCAGCGCGGACAGCCCGACGACCCAGTACTTC. The genes are TRBV7-2 and TRBJ2-5, with TRBD1 as a possible D gene (6 bases). Germline V lookup: CDR1 SGHTA, CDR2 FQGNSA. The length of the CDR3 is 13 residues. V gave up 5 bases and J gave up 7 bases, with 14 bases separating them.